The 6 T cell receptor beta chains below come from one sample, sequenced in a study of HIV-infected patients and healthy controls. Alpha and beta constant-region primers primed reverse transcription of 400 to 500 ng RNA. Separate chain-specific third strand synthesis with multiplexing indices produced the alpha and beta libraries. Using its own MiXCR run on the 5' RACE reads, TCRdb lists one record per CDR3 protein. The data contain roughly 5,000 distinct CDR3 sequences, roughly 22% of them seen just once; the ten biggest clones take up about 28%. Antiretroviral therapy had run roughly three months, about 14 weeks, before follow-up blood collection. The repertoire came from unfractionated whole blood and reflected all unsorted peripheral T cells. The sample in question was blood, obtained during antiretroviral therapy. These receptors came from an adult with HIV infection.

Details on this clonotype: Being one base from a much bigger clone, this may be a read error. V is TRBV29-1 and J is TRBJ1-1; a possible D gene is TRBD1 (5 bases). V lost 4 bases to trimming and J lost 5 bases, with 11 bases between them. The CDR3 totals 12 residues. Germline V CDR1 and CDR2: SQVTM, ANQGSEA. CDR3 coding DNA: TGCAGCGTTGTGTTGGGGGAGACTGAAGCTTTCTTT. Protein: CSVVLGETEAFF. Full variable domain (rest looked up from reference TRBV29-1 and TRBJ1-1): SAVISQKPSRDICQRGTSLTIQCQVDSQVTMMFWYRQQPGQSLTLIATANQGSEATYESGFVIDKFPISRPNLTFSTLTVSNMSPEDSSIYLCSVVLGETEAFFGQGTRLTVV.

This chain uses TRBV5-4 with TRBJ1-1, with D possibly matching TRBD1 (6 bases). Germline V gene lookup returns CDR1 SGHNT and CDR2 YYREEE (reference sequence). The CDR3 extends over 13 amino acids. V was pared by 4 bases and J by 6 bases, with 13 bases between. Written as DNA, the CDR3 is TGTGCCAGCAGCAGTTATGGGACACCTGAAGCTTTCTTT. It yields the protein CASSSYGTPEAFF.

Comment on this clonotype: This may stem from a read error, because a much larger clone lies one nucleotide away. This chain uses TRBV2 with TRBJ1-1; tentatively, D is TRBD1 (5 bases). The CDR3 is 14 residues long. In germline, CDR1 is SNHLY, CDR2 FYNNEI. V was trimmed by 8 bases and J by 6 bases, leaving 19 bases between them. CDR3 sequence: CASWGREMSSEAFF. CDR3 DNA sequence: TGTGCCAGCTGGGGACGGGAAATGTCGTCTGAAGCTTTCTTT.

Within the sample, this clonotype is medium-sized. The gene calls are TRBV29-1 and TRBJ2-5; TRBD1 matches 7 bases. CDR1 SQVTM and CDR2 ANQGSEA come from the germline V gene. V dropped 7 bases and J dropped 1; count of bases not matched to a gene: 6. This CDR3 region has 13 residues. The CDR3 coding sequence is TGCAGCGCTACGACAGGGACCCAAGAGACCCAGTACTTC. Protein product: CSATTGTQETQYF.

Judged by abundance, this clonotype is medium-sized (0.01 to 0.1%). The chain combines TRBV5-6 with TRBJ1-1; tentative D call: TRBD1 (5 bases). Germline assignment: CDR1 SGHDT and CDR2 YYEEEE. V lost 0 bases to trimming and J lost 5 bases, with 11 bases between them. This CDR3 is built from 14 residues. The CDR3: CASSLGGGGTEAFF. DNA for the CDR3: TGTGCCAGCAGCTTGGGGGGCGGGGGTACTGAAGCTTTCTTT. The full variable domain, rest sourced from reference TRBV5-6 and TRBJ1-1, is DAGVTQSPTHLIKTRGQQVTLRCSPKSGHDTVSWYQQALGQGPQFIFQYYEEEERQRGNFPDRFSGHQFPNYSSELNVNALLLGDSALYLCASSLGGGGTEAFFGQGTRLTVV.

A few counts support this clonotype. This chain joins TRBV18 and TRBJ1-1, with D possibly being TRBD1 (5 bases). CDR3 length: 15 amino acids. CDR1 KGHSH and CDR2 LQKENI come from the germline V gene. V was cut by 3 bases and J by 10 bases, with 21 bases left in between. CDR3 residues: CASSPIELSGTVAFF. DNA for the CDR3: TGTGCCAGCTCACCCATTGAATTGTCCGGGACCGTAGCTTTCTTT. Complete variable domain (other parts from reference TRBV18 and TRBJ1-1): NAGVMQNPRHLVRRRGQEARLRCSPMKGHSHVYWYRQLPEEGLKFMVYLQKENIIDESGMPKERFSAEFPKEGPSILRIQQVVRGDSAAYFCASSPIELSGTVAFFGQGTRLTVV.